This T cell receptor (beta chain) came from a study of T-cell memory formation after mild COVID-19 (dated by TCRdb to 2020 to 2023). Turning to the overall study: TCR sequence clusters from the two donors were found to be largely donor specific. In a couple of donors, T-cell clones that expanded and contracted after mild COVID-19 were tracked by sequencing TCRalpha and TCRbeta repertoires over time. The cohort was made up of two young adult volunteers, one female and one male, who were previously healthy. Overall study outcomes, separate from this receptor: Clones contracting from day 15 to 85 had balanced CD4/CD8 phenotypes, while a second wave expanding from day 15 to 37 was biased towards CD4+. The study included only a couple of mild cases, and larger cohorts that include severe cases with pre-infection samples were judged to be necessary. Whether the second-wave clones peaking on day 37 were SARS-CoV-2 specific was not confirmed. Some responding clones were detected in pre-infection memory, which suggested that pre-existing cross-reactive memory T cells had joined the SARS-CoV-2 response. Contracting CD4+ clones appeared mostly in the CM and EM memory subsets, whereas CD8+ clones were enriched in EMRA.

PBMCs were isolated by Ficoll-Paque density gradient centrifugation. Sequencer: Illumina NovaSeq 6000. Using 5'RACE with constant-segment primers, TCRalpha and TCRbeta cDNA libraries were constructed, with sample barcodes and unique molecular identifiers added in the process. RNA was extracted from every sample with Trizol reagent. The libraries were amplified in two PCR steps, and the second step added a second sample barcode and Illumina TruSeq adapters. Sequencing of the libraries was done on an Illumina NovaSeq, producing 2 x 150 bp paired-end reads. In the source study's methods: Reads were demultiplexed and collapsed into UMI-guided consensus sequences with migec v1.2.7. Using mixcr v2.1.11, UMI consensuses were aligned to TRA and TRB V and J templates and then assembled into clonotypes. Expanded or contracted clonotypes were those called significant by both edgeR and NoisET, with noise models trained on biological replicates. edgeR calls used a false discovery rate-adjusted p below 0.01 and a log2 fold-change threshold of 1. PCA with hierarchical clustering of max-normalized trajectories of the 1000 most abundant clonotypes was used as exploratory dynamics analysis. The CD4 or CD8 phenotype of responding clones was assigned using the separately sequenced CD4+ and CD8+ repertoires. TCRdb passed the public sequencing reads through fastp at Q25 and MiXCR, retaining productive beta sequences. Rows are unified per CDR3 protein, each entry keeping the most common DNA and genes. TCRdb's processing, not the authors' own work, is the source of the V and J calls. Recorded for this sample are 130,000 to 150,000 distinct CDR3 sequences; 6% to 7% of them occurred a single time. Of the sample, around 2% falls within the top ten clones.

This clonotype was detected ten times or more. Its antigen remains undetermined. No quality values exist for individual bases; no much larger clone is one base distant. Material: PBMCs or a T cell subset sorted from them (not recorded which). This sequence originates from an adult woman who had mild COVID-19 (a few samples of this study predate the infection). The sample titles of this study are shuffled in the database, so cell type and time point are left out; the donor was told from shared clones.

The CDR3 reads CASSLYGEQYF. The DNA sequence is as follows: TGTGCCAGCAGTTTGTACGGCGAGCAGTACTTC. In this chain, TRBV12-3 or TRBV12-4 is recombined with TRBJ2-7; confidence is insufficient to name the D gene. From its cysteine to its phenylalanine, the CDR3 spans 11 amino acids. Left in the record is the CDR3 DNA by itself, 33 bases read in frame from the first base. The V end loses 3 bases and the J end loses 6 bases, and a stretch of 6 bases separates them.